The clone carrying this TCR beta chain was observed once. Original processing methods: It was from reference gene primer amplification that nucleated cell counts were estimated. The data were produced by immunoSEQ multiplex PCR, yet TCRdb's version contains in-frame clones alone and is incomplete. V and J calls plus clone size are reproduced from that table; the DNA served to infer D and trimming. Seen here are 250,000 to 350,000 clones, more than 75% observed once, and the top ten hold about 2.2%. The V end lost 1 base, the J end lost 6 bases, and 7 bases lay between the germline ends. The CDR3 is made up of 13 amino acids. This sample was taken from a study of blood T cell repertoires in COVID-19. Looking at the study overall: Samples came from the United States, Italy and Spain, spanning acute and convalescent COVID-19. PBMCs, B-cell-depleted T cells, or T cells were the source of the cDNA or gDNA that made up the material.

The gene calls are TRBV12-3 or TRBV12-4 and TRBJ2-4; no firm D call. The specimen sequenced was peripheral blood. The receptor was derived from a woman aged 25 to 45 who had recovered from COVID-19. DNA for the CDR3: TGTGCCAGCAGTTTAGGCCTAGGAAACATTCAGTACTTC. Translation gives CASSLGLGNIQYF.